This TCR beta chain came from a study (dated by TCRdb to between 2015 and 2016). Notes on the research overall: The study set out to test whether tumor-infiltrating Tregs in breast cancer get recruited from blood Tregs or are instead converted in situ from other CD4+ T cell subsets. The investigation overall reported the following: Tumor memory CD4+ T cell TCR gene usage was found to cluster with blood and lymph node memory CD4+ cells and with lymph node naive CD4+ cells. The larger-cohort validation was restricted to a single TCR beta V-J rearrangement rather than whole repertoires. The TCR alpha and beta sequences of tumor-infiltrating Tregs showed the greatest overlap with tumor naive CD4+ T cells, followed by blood naive CD4+ T cells.

Full-length TCR variable regions were amplified by 5' RACE PCR with constant-region reverse primers, and semi-nested PCR with Nested Universal Primer A was subsequently performed. The ReliaPrep RNA Cell Miniprep System was used to extract total RNA, which was then reverse transcribed into 5'RACE-ready cDNA with the SMARTer RACE 5'/3' Kit. Multiplex adaptors were used to barcode the full-length TCR alpha and beta libraries, which were then sequenced on an Illumina MiSeq. The study's own analysis went as follows. For each of nine subset-tissue groups, sequencing data from the five patients were combined, and the groups were compared by unsupervised clustering of TCR gene usage. Repertoire similarity was calculated with the Morisita-Horn index, weighting shared sequences by their contribution to each repertoire. TCRdb reran the public reads through fastp at Q25 and MiXCR, keeping productive beta chains. Here each entry gathers all rows of one CDR3 protein and keeps the most common genes and DNA. TCRdb's processing, not the authors', yielded these V and J calls. This sample lists some 40,000 distinct CDR3 sequences; just under 30% were detected once. 3.7% of the sample goes to the ten largest clones.

Note on this clonotype: The specificity of this receptor is unknown. Within one base of it there is no much larger clone, and no base qualities were kept.

The memory CD4+ T cell population was isolated based on a CD4+CD45RO+CD25- phenotype. Tregs, naive and memory CD4+ T cells from tumor, blood and ipsilateral draining lymph nodes of a handful of breast cancer patients underwent full-length TCR alpha and beta sequencing. Tumor tissue and lymph nodes obtained from ipsilateral axillary dissection were perfused with PBS, minced and then digested with collagenase I and hyaluronidase. Mononuclear cells from lymph nodes or around 48 ml of peripheral blood were isolated by Ficoll density gradient centrifugation. A purity exceeding 90% was confirmed by FACS for the sorted cell populations. The germline V gene yields ENHRY for CDR1 and SYGVKD for CDR2. Inclusive of the bounding cysteine and phenylalanine, the CDR3 is 15 residues long. The read is trimmed to its CDR3 DNA, 45 bases read in frame from base 1. V is cut back by 2 bases and J by 5 bases, with 6 bases in the junction unmatched.

This receptor was identified in a female donor with breast cancer. Sequencing was carried out using memory CD4+ T cells sorted from a lymph node. The label giving this sample's cell subset or site can be read as: memory CD4+ T cells, CD4+CD45RO+CD25-. The chain employs TRBV10-3 and TRBJ2-5, with 9 central nucleotides matching TRBD1. CDR3 protein: CAISETDRGGETQYF. The nucleotides are TGTGCCATCAGTGAGACGGACAGGGGAGGGGAGACCCAGTACTTC.